The source of this TCR beta chain is a study of T cells in localized non-small cell lung cancer. Study findings and constraints: In uninvolved adjacent lung, T cell clonality reached its highest value, exceeding tumor. Greater blood T cell density accompanied longer overall survival.

Germline lookup yields CDR1 MNHEY and CDR2 SVGAGI. The length of the CDR3 is 13 residues. With 6 bases clipped from V and 9 bases from J, the junction kept 11 bases outside the gene matches. Profiled with immunoSEQ multiplex PCR; TCRdb holds only in-frame clones, not every one. The table lists 25,000 to 30,000 clones, 70% to 90% of them singletons. Details on this clone: No antigen is known for it.

This sequence originates from a woman between 18 and 50 years old with stage I lung adenocarcinoma. The source was peripheral blood, collected before any cancer treatment. The chain links TRBV6-5 to TRBJ2-7; the match to TRBD1 covers 7 bases. The CDR3: CASSPGQDPWQYF. CDR3 nucleotides: TGTGCCAGCAGCCCTGGACAGGATCCGTGGCAGTACTTC.